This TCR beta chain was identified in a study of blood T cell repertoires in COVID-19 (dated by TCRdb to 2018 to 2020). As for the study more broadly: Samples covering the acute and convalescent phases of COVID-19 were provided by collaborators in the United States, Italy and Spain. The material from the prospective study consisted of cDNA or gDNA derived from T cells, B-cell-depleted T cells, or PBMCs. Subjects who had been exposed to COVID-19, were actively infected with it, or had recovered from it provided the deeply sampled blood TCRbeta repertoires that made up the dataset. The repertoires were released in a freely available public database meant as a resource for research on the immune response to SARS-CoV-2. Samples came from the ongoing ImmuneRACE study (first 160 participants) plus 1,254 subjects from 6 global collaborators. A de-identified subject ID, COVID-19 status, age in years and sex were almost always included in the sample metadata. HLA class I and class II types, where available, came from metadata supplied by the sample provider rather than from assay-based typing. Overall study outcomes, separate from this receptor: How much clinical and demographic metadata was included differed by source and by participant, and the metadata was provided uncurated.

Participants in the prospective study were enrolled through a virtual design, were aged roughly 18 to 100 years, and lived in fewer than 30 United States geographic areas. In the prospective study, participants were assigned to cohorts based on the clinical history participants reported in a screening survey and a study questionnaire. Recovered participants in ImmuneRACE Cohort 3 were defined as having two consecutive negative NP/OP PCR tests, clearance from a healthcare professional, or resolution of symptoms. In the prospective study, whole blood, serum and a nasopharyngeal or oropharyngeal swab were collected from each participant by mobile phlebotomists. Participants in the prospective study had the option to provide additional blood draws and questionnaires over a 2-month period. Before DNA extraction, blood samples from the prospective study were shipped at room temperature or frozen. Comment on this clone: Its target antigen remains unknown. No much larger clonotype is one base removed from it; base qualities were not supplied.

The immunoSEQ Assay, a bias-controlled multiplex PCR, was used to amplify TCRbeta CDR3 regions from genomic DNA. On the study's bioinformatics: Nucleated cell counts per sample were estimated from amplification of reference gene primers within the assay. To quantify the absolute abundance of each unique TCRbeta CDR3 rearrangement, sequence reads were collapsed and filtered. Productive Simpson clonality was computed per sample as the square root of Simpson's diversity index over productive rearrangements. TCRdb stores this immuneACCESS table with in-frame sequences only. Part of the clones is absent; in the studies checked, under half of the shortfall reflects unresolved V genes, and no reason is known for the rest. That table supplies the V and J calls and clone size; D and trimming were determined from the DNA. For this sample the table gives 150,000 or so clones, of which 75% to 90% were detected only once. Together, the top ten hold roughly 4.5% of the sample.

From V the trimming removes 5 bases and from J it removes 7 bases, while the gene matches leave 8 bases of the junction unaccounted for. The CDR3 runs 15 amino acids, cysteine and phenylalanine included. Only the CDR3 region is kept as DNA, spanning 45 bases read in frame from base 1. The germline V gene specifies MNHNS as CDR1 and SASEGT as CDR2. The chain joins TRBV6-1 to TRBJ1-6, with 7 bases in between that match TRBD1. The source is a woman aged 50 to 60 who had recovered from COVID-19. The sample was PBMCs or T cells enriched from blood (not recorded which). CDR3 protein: CASSWDGGGNSPLHF. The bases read TGTGCCAGCAGTTGGGACGGAGGGGGCAATTCACCCCTCCACTTT.